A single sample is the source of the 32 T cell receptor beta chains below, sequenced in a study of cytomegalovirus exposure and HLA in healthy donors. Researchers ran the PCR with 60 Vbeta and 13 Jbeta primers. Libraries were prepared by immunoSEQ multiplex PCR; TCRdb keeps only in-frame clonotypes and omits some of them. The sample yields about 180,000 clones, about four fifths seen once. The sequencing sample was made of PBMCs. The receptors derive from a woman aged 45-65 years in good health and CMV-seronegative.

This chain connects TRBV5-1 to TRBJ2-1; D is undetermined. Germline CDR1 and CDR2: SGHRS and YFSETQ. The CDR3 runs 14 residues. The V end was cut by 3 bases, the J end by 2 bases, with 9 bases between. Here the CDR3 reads CASSSEATYNEQFF. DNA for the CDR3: TGCGCCAGCAGCTCCGAGGCTACCTACAATGAGCAGTTCTTC. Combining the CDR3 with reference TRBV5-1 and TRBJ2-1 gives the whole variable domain KAGVTQTPRYLIKTRGQQVTLSCSPISGHRSVSWYQQTPGQGLQFLFEYFSETQRNKGNFPGRFSGRQFSNSRSEMNVSTLELGDSALYLCASSSEATYNEQFFGPGTRLTVL.

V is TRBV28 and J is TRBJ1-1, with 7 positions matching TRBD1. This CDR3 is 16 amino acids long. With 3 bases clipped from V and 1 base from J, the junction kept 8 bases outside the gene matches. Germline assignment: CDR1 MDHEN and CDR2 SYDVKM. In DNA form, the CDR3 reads TGTGCCAGCAGTTTGGGGGAAGGGGGCGGGAACACTGAAGCTTTCTTT. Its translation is CASSLGEGGGNTEAFF.

CDR3 sequence: CASSRRYEQYF. The CDR3 nucleotides are TGTGCCAGCAGCCGGCGGTACGAGCAGTACTTC. This chain links TRBV7-2 with TRBJ2-7, with D unresolved. The germline V gene encodes CDR1 SGHTA and CDR2 FQGNSA. The length of the CDR3 is 11 residues. Between the trimmed V and J ends, which lost 5 bases and 4 bases, there was a span of 6 bases.

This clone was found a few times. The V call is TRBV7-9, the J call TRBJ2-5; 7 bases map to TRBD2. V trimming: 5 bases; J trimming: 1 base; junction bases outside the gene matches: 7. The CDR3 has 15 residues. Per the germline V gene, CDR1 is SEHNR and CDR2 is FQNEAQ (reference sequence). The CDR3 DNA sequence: TGTGCCAGCAGCCGAACGGCTAGCGGCCAAGAGACCCAGTACTTC. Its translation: CASSRTASGQETQYF.

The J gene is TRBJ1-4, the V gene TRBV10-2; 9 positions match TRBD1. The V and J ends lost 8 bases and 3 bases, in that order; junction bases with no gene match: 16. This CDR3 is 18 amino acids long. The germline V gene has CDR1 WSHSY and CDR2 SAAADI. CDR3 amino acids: CASGDRAMRVWANEKLFF. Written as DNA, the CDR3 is TGCGCCAGCGGGGACAGGGCGATGAGGGTTTGGGCTAATGAAAAACTGTTTTTT.

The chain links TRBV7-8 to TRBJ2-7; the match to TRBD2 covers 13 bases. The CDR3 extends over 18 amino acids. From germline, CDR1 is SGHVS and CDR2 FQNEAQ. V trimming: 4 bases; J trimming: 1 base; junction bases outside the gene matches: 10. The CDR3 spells CASSSGLAGRVSSYEQYF. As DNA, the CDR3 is TGTGCCAGCAGCTCGGGACTAGCGGGGCGGGTCTCGTCCTACGAGCAGTACTTC.

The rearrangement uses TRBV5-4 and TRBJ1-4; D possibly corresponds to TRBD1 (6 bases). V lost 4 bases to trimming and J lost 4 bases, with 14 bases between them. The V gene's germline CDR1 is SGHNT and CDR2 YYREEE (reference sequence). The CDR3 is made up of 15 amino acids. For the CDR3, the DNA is TGTGCCAGCAGCACAAAGACAGGACTTAATGAAAAACTGTTTTTT. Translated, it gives CASSTKTGLNEKLFF.

CDR3 sequence (DNA): TGTGCCAGCGCTCCGGGACAGGGTGAAGAGACCCAGTACTTC. As protein: CASAPGQGEETQYF. The genes are TRBV9 and TRBJ2-5; 9 positions match TRBD1. Germline V lookup: CDR1 SGDLS, CDR2 YYNGEE. The CDR3 is 14 residues long. Trimming at V came to 7 bases and at J to 3 bases, leaving 7 bases not matched to a gene.

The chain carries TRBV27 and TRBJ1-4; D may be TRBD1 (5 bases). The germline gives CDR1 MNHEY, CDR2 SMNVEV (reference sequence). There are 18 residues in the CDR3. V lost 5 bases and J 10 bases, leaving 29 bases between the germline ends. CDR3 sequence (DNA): TGTGCCAGCAGTGGACGTTCAGGGAAATGGATCGATAAGGGAAAACTGTTTTTT. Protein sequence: CASSGRSGKWIDKGKLFF.

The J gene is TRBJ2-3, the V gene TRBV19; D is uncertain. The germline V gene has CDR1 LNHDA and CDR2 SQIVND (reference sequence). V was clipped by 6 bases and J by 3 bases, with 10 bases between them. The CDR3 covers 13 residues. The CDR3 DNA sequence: TGTGCCAGTAGACTCGGCGGTACAGATACGCAGTATTTT. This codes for CASRLGGTDTQYF.

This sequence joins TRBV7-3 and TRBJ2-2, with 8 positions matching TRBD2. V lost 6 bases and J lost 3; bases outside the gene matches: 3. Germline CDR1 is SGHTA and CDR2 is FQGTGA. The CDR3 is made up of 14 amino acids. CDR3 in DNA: TGTGCCAGCAGGGGCGGGGGGTACACCGGGGAGCTGTTTTTT. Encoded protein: CASRGGGYTGELFF. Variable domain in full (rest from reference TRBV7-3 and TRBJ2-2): GAGVSQTPSNKVTEKGKYVELRCDPISGHTALYWYRQSLGQGPEFLIYFQGTGAADDSGLPNDRFFAVRPEGSVSTLKIQRTERGDSAVYLCASRGGGYTGELFFGEGSRLTVL.

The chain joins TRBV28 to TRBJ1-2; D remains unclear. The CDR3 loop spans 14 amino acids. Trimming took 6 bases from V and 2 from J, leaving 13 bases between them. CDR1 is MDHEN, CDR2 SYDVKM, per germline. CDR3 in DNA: TGTGCCAGCAGAGCCCGACGGGTGAACTATGGCTACACCTTC. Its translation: CASRARRVNYGYTF.

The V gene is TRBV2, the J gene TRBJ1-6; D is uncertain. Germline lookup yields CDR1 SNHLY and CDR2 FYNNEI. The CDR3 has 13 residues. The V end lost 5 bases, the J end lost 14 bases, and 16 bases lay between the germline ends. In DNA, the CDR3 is TGTGCCAGCAGTCCCTCGGGATCTCAGGCCCTCCACTTT. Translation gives CASSPSGSQALHF.

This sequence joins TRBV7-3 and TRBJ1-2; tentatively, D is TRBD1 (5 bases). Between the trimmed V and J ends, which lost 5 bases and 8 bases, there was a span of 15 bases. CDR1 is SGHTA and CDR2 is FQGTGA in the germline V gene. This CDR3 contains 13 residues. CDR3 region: CASSRRGGDGYTF. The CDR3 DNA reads TGTGCCAGCAGCCGCCGGGGGGGAGACGGCTACACCTTC.

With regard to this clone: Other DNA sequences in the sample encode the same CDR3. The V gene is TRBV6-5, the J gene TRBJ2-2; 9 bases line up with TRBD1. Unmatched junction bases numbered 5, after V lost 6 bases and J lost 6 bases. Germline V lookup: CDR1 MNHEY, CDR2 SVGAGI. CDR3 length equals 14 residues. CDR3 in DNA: TGTGCCAGCAGGCCCCGACAGGGGGCCGGGGAGCTGTTTTTT. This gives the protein CASRPRQGAGELFF.

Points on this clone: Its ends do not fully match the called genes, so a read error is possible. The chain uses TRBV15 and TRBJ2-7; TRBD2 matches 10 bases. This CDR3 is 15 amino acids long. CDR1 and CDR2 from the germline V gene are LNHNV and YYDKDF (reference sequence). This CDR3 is CATSSGAGGPYEQYF. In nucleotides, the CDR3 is TGTGCCACCAGCTCGGGAGCGGGAGGGCCCTATGAGCAGTACTTC.

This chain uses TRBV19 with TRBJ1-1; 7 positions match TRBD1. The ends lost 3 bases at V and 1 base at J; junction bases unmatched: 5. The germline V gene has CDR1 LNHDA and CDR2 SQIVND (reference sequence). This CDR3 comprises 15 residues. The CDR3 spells CASSILQGTNTEAFF. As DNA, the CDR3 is TGTGCCAGTAGTATTTTACAGGGGACGAACACTGAAGCTTTCTTT.

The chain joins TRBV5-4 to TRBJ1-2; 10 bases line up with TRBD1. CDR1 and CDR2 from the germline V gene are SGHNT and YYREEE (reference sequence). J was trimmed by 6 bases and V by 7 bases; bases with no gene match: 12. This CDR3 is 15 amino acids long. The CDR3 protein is CASSTSGTGVDGYTF. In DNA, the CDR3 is TGTGCCAGCTCCACCTCGGGGACAGGGGTCGATGGCTACACCTTC.

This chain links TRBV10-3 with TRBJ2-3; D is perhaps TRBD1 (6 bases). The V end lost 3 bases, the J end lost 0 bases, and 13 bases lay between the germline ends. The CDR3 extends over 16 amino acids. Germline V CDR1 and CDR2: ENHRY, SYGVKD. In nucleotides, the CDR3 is TGTGCCATCAGTGATCACAGGGAACGAAGCACAGATACGCAGTATTTT. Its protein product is CAISDHRERSTDTQYF.

CDR3 loop: CASSFGQGMNTEAFF. The CDR3 DNA is TGTGCCAGCAGCTTTGGACAGGGTATGAACACTGAAGCTTTCTTT. The V call is TRBV5-4, the J call TRBJ1-1; 8 nucleotides align to TRBD1. Germline V gene data show CDR1 as SGHNT and CDR2 as YYREEE (reference sequence). The V and J ends lost 2 bases and 0 bases, in that order; junction bases with no gene match: 3. CDR3 length: 15 residues.

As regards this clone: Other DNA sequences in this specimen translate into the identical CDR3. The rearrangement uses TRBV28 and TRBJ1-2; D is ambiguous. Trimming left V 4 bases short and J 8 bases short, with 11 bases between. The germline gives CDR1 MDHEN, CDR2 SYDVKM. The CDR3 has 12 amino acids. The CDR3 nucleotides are TGTGCCAGCAGTTCCCCGGCGGTAGGCTACACCTTC. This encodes CASSSPAVGYTF.

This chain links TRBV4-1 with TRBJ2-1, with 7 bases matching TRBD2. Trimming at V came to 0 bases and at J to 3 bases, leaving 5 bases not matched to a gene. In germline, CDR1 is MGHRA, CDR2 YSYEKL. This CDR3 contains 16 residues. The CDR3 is CASSQDGTTNYNEQFF. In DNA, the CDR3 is TGCGCCAGCAGCCAAGACGGGACTACGAACTACAATGAGCAGTTCTTC.

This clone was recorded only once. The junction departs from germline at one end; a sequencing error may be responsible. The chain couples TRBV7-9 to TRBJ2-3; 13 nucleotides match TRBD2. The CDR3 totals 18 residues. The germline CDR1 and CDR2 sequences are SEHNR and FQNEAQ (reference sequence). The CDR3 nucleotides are TGTGCCAGCACCCCCCAAGGGACTAGCGGGGCAGGCACCGATACGCAGTATTTT. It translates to CASTPQGTSGAGTDTQYF. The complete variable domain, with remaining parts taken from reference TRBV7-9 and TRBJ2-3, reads DTGVSQNPRHKITKRGQNVTFRCDPISEHNRLYWYRQTLGQGPEFLTYFQNEAQLEKSRLLSDRFSAERPKGSFSTLEIQRTEQGDSAMYLCASTPQGTSGAGTDTQYFGPGTRLTVL.

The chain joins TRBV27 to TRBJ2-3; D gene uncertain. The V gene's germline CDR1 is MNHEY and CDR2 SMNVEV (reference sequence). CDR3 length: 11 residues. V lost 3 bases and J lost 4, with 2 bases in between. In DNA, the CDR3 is TGTGCCAGCAGTTTCGCAGATACGCAGTATTTT. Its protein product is CASSFADTQYF.

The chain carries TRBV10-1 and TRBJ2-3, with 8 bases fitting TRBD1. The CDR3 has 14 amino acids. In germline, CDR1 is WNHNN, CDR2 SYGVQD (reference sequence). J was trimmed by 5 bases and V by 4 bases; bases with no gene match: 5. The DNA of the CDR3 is TGCGCCAGCAGTGTAACCGGACAGGGAGATACGCAGTATTTT. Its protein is CASSVTGQGDTQYF.

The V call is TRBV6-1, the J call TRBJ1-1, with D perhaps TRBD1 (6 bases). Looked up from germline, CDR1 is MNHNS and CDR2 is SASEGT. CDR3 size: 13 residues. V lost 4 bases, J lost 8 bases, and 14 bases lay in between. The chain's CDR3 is CASSGSHGTEAFF. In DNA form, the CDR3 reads TGTGCCAGCAGTGGAAGCCATGGGACAGAAGCTTTCTTT.

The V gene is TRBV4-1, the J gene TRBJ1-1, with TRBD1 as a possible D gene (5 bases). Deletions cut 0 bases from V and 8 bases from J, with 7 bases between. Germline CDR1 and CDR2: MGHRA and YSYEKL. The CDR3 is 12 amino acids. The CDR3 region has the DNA TGCGCCAGCAGCCAAGAGGAGGGGGAAGCTTTCTTT. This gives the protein CASSQEEGEAFF.

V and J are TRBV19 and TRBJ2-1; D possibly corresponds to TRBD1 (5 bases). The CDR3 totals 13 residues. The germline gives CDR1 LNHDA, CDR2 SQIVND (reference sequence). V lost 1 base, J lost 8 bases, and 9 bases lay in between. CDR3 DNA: TGTGCCAGTAGTATAGGTGTAGGGGATGAGCAGTTCTTC. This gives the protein CASSIGVGDEQFF.

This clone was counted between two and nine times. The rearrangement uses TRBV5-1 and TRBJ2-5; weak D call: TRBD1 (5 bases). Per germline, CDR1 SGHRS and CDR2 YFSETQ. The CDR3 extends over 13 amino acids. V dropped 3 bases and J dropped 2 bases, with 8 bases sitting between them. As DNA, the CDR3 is TGCGCCAGCAGCTATGGACAACAAGAGACCCAGTACTTC. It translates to CASSYGQQETQYF. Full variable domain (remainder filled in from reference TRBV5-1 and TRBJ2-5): KAGVTQTPRYLIKTRGQQVTLSCSPISGHRSVSWYQQTPGQGLQFLFEYFSETQRNKGNFPGRFSGRQFSNSRSEMNVSTLELGDSALYLCASSYGQQETQYFGPGTRLLVL.

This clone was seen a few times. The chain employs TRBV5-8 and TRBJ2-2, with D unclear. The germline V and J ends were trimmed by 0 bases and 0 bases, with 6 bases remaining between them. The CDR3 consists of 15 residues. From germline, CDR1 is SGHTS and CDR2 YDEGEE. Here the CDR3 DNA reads TGTGCCAGCAGCTTGGAACAACCGAACACCGGGGAGCTGTTTTTT. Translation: CASSLEQPNTGELFF.

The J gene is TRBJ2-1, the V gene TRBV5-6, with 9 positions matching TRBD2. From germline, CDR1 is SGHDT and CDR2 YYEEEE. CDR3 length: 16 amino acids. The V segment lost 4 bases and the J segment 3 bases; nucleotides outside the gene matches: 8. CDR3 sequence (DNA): TGTGCCAGCAGCCGTAGCCTAGCGGGGAACTACAATGAGCAGTTCTTC. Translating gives CASSRSLAGNYNEQFF.

The CDR3 loop reads CASSSRGEGDGYTF. The CDR3 nucleotides read TGTGCCAGCAGCTCCCGGGGAGAGGGGGATGGCTACACCTTC. The rearrangement uses TRBV11-2 and TRBJ1-2; weak D call: TRBD1 (6 bases). The CDR3 length is 14 residues. CDR1 SGHAT and CDR2 FQNNGV come from the germline V gene. With 4 bases removed from V and 6 bases from J, the gap between germline ends came to 15 bases.